This TCR beta chain comes out of a study of shared clonotypes between healthy human individuals. Findings and limits, study-wide: Naive CD4 clonotype sharing across a handful of donors was roughly 5%.

This CDR3 has 16 residues. Germline lookup yields CDR1 SGHVS and CDR2 FNYEAQ. The ends lost 2 bases at V and 4 bases at J; junction bases unmatched: 7. Assay used: immunoSEQ multiplex PCR; TCRdb lists only in-frame clones, some missing. The sample holds around 2.5 million clones, over 85% seen once. As for this clone: What it binds is unknown.

Sequenced sample: naive CD4+ T cells from PBMCs. As to subset: CD45RA+ positively selected. The clonotype was recovered from a man in his late teens or twenties in good health. Some clones in this sample may be carry-over from other donors' samples. This chain connects TRBV7-6 to TRBJ2-1; 8 nucleotides align to TRBD2. CDR3 region: CASSLTLLAVYNEQFF. CDR3 DNA: TGTGCCAGCAGCTTAACTTTACTAGCGGTTTACAATGAGCAGTTCTTC.